A single sample gave rise to the 3 T cell receptor beta chains below, sequenced in a study of cytotoxic CD8 clonotypes in ibrutinib-treated CLL. TCRdb's copy holds only in-frame clones and misses some; the assay was immunoSEQ multiplex PCR. The table records about 300,000 clones, roughly three quarters of them present only once. The sequences come from PBMCs, collected at disease progression, from a patient treated with ibrutinib. These receptors were taken from a human donor with chronic lymphocytic leukemia.

CDR3 DNA: TGTGCCATCCGGCCCGGGAGGGCTATGGGGGAGCAGTACTTC. Translating it yields CAIRPGRAMGEQYF. The chain uses TRBV6-5 and TRBJ2-7; 8 bases are shared with TRBD2. Germline V CDR1 and CDR2: MNHEY, SVGAGI. The trim removed 10 bases at V and 7 bases at J, leaving 15 bases unmatched. This CDR3 has 14 residues.

The CDR3 bases are TGTGCCAGCAGTACACCGGGACTAGTCAACGAGCAGTACTTC. As protein: CASSTPGLVNEQYF. The rearrangement links TRBV5-6 to TRBJ2-7; TRBD2 matches 8 bases. CDR1 is SGHDT and CDR2 is YYEEEE in the germline V gene. Trimming cost V 5 bases and J 5 bases; bases outside gene matches: 9. The CDR3 consists of 14 residues.

V usage is TRBV27 and J usage is TRBJ2-2, with 7 bases identical to TRBD2. The CDR3 runs to 16 residues. Germline V gene sequence: CDR1 MNHEY, CDR2 SMNVEV (reference sequence). J lost 7 bases, V lost 1 base, and 9 bases had no gene match. Here the CDR3 reads CASSLWVGGPFGELFF. In DNA, the CDR3 is TGTGCCAGCAGTTTATGGGTGGGAGGGCCGTTCGGGGAGCTGTTTTTT.